Shown below are 11 T cell receptor beta chains from a single sample sequenced in a study of blood T cell repertoires in COVID-19. Clones were read by immunoSEQ multiplex PCR, and TCRdb kept only the in-frame ones, dropping some. The data show some 330,000 clones, 89% seen once. Sequencing used peripheral blood. These receptors were collected from a woman aged 25 to 39 with COVID-19, enrolled during active disease.

The chain joins TRBV18 to TRBJ2-2; 8 bases map to TRBD1. This CDR3 is built from 16 residues. The germline gives CDR1 KGHSH, CDR2 LQKENI. The V segment lost 2 bases and the J segment 6 bases; nucleotides outside the gene matches: 8. CDR3 protein: CASSPKQGQVPGELFF. CDR3 in DNA: TGTGCCAGCTCACCAAAACAGGGACAGGTCCCCGGGGAGCTGTTTTTT.

V and J are TRBV27 and TRBJ1-1; 7 bases line up with TRBD1. V was pared by 0 bases and J by 4 bases, with 5 bases of the junction left unmatched. CDR3 size: 15 residues. Looked up from germline, CDR1 is MNHEY and CDR2 is SMNVEV (reference sequence). For the CDR3, the DNA is TGTGCCAGCAGTTTATCGAAGGGGGCGTTCACTGAAGCTTTCTTT. This translates into CASSLSKGAFTEAFF.

The chain uses TRBV19 and TRBJ2-3, with D possibly TRBD1 on 5 matching bases. Germline-derived CDR1 and CDR2 are LNHDA and SQIVND (reference sequence). CDR3 length equals 13 residues. The ends were cut back, 9 bases at V and 3 bases at J, with 13 bases in the middle. The chain's CDR3 is CASGQLPTDTQYF. As DNA, the CDR3 is TGTGCCAGCGGACAACTACCGACAGATACGCAGTATTTT.

The chain joins TRBV27 to TRBJ2-1; TRBD1 might be the D (8 bases). The CDR3 loop spans 15 amino acids. Per the germline V gene, CDR1 is MNHEY and CDR2 is SMNVEV (reference sequence). Trimming removed 6 bases from V and 6 bases from J, with 18 bases in between. CDR3 amino acids: CASRITGGRGNEQFF. The CDR3 bases are TGTGCCAGCAGGATCACAGGGGGGAGGGGCAATGAGCAGTTCTTC.

This chain joins TRBV2 and TRBJ1-2; D remains ambiguous. Deletions cut 4 bases from V and 4 bases from J, with 7 bases between. Germline CDR1 reads SNHLY; CDR2 reads FYNNEI. CDR3 length: 12 residues. This CDR3 is CASSVTVYGYTF. The CDR3 nucleotides read TGTGCCAGCAGTGTAACAGTCTATGGCTACACCTTC.

This clone was found once. J is TRBJ2-5 and V is TRBV9; TRBD2 is a possible D gene (5 bases). This CDR3 spans 13 amino acids. From germline, CDR1 is SGDLS and CDR2 YYNGEE. V was pared by 4 bases and J by 5 bases, with 12 bases between. CDR3 amino acids: CASSRDHGETQYF. CDR3 nucleotides: TGTGCCAGCAGCCGGGATCACGGGGAGACCCAGTACTTC.

CDR3 region: CASSKDYSSYNEQFF. The CDR3 DNA is TGTGCCAGCAGTAAGGACTATAGCTCCTACAATGAGCAGTTCTTC. V usage is TRBV2 and J usage is TRBJ2-1, with D possibly matching TRBD2 (6 bases). CDR3 length: 15 residues. The germline V and J ends were trimmed by 5 bases and 0 bases, with 11 bases remaining between them. From germline, CDR1 is SNHLY and CDR2 FYNNEI.

This clone was counted once. CDR3 in DNA: TGTGCCAGCAGGGCAGGGGGTGAGGCTTTCTTT. Translating gives CASRAGGEAFF. The chain is built from TRBV6-5 and TRBJ1-1, with TRBD1 matching over 7 bases. V lost 6 bases and J lost 11; bases outside the gene matches: 6. CDR1 and CDR2 (germline): MNHEY, SVGAGI. The CDR3 is made up of 11 amino acids.

The V call is TRBV11-2, the J call TRBJ1-1; D is uncertain. The CDR3 length is 13 residues. The germline V gene encodes CDR1 SGHAT and CDR2 FQNNGV. Trimming cost V 4 bases and J 2 bases, with 8 bases left between them. The CDR3 loop reads CASSSVSNTEAFF. The CDR3 DNA is TGTGCCAGCAGCTCGGTGTCTAACACTGAAGCTTTCTTT.

This chain links TRBV7-2 with TRBJ1-1; D might be TRBD1 (5 bases). CDR1 and CDR2 (germline): SGHTA, FQGNSA. The CDR3 is 15 residues long. V lost 1 base to trimming and J lost 4 bases, with 13 bases between them. The CDR3 loop is CASSLDQGSGTEAFF. The DNA for the CDR3 is TGTGCCAGCAGCTTAGACCAGGGCTCAGGCACTGAAGCTTTCTTT.

The CDR3 region is CASSDWTGRKNTGELFF. The DNA for the CDR3 is TGTGCCAGCAGTGATTGGACAGGGAGGAAGAACACCGGGGAGCTGTTTTTT. J is TRBJ2-2 and V is TRBV6-1; 8 positions agree with TRBD1. This CDR3 has 17 amino acids. The V segment lost 3 bases and the J segment 1 base; nucleotides outside the gene matches: 7. Germline V gene lookup returns CDR1 MNHNS and CDR2 SASEGT.